The rows below give T cell receptor beta chains drawn from one sample of a study of early stage breast cancer tumors. Clones were read by immunoSEQ multiplex PCR, and TCRdb kept only the in-frame ones, dropping some. This sample has tens of thousands of clones, with around 75% found just once. Sequencing was carried out using breast tumor tissue. Source of these receptors: a person in their twenties or thirties with breast cancer. Both conserved end residues are part of each CDR3. The D gene is left open where the match is weak. Not all rows give a size; the values are once, few, many and, for expanded clones, a class.

V gene: TRBV7-9
D gene: TRBD2
J gene: TRBJ2-1
clone size: medium-sized
CDR3 protein: CASKTSGRIDEQFF
CDR3 DNA: TGTGCCAGCAAGACTAGCGGGAGAATCGATGAGCAGTTCTTC

V gene: TRBV7-2
D gene: .
J gene: TRBJ2-7
clone size: .
CDR3 protein: CASSQGYTGEQYF
CDR3 DNA: TGTGCCAGCAGCCAGGGTTACACGGGCGAGCAGTACTTC

V gene: TRBV18
D gene: .
J gene: TRBJ1-1
clone size: .
CDR3 protein: CASSPPLGHNTEAFF
CDR3 DNA: TGTGCCAGCTCACCACCTTTGGGCCACAACACTGAAGCTTTCTTT

V gene: TRBV4-1
D gene: .
J gene: TRBJ2-7
clone size: .
CDR3 protein: CASSQPRDLSYEQYF
CDR3 DNA: TGCGCCAGCAGCCAACCACGAGATCTCTCCTACGAGCAGTACTTC

V gene: TRBV4-1
D gene: TRBD1
J gene: TRBJ1-2
clone size: .
CDR3 protein: CASSRGQGANYGYTF
CDR3 DNA: TGCGCCAGCAGCCGGGGACAGGGGGCTAACTATGGCTACACCTTC

V gene: TRBV10-1
D gene: .
J gene: TRBJ2-1
clone size: .
CDR3 protein: CASSLSGYSYNEQFF
CDR3 DNA: TGCGCCAGCAGTCTATCAGGGTACTCCTACAATGAGCAGTTCTTC

V gene: TRBV10-3
D gene: TRBD2
J gene: TRBJ2-1
clone size: .
CDR3 protein: CAISETRTQRGSGQFF
CDR3 DNA: TGTGCCATCAGTGAGACCAGGACTCAGCGGGGCTCCGGGCAGTTCTTC

V gene: TRBV12-5
D gene: .
J gene: TRBJ1-5
clone size: few
CDR3 protein: CASGLVREEPNQPQHF
CDR3 DNA: TGTGCTAGTGGTTTGGTACGCGAGGAACCCAATCAGCCCCAGCATTTT

V gene: TRBV4-2
D gene: TRBD2
J gene: TRBJ2-1
clone size: .
CDR3 protein: CASSPMGSGDNEQFF
CDR3 DNA: TGTGCCAGCAGCCCCATGGGTAGCGGGGACAATGAGCAGTTCTTC

V gene: TRBV7-9
D gene: .
J gene: TRBJ2-7
clone size: .
CDR3 protein: CASSSQGWEQYF
CDR3 DNA: TGTGCCAGCAGCTCTCAGGGGTGGGAGCAGTACTTC

V gene: TRBV5-1
D gene: TRBD1
J gene: TRBJ1-2
clone size: .
CDR3 protein: CASSSGQGAFDGYTF
CDR3 DNA: TGCGCCAGCAGCTCCGGACAGGGGGCTTTCGACGGCTACACCTTC

V gene: TRBV7-2
D gene: .
J gene: TRBJ2-2
clone size: .
CDR3 protein: CASSGQLNTGELFF
CDR3 DNA: TGTGCCAGCAGCGGACAGCTTAACACCGGGGAGCTGTTTTTT

V gene: TRBV7-9
D gene: .
J gene: TRBJ1-1
clone size: few
CDR3 protein: CASELKANTEAFF
CDR3 DNA: TGTGCCAGCGAGCTAAAGGCGAACACTGAAGCTTTCTTT

V gene: TRBV5-6
D gene: .
J gene: TRBJ2-2
clone size: few
CDR3 protein: CASSFPSITGELFF
CDR3 DNA: TGTGCCAGCAGCTTTCCGAGTATCACCGGGGAGCTGTTTTTT

V gene: TRBV11-3
D gene: .
J gene: TRBJ2-3
clone size: .
CDR3 protein: CASSPHEGTRDTQYF
CDR3 DNA: TGTGCCAGCAGCCCCCATGAGGGGACCCGGGATACGCAGTATTTT

V gene: TRBV4-1
D gene: TRBD1
J gene: TRBJ2-6
clone size: .
CDR3 protein: CASSPTTGAGANVLTF
CDR3 DNA: TGCGCCAGCAGCCCCACCACAGGGGCTGGGGCCAACGTCCTGACTTTC

V gene: TRBV18
D gene: TRBD1
J gene: TRBJ2-7
clone size: .
CDR3 protein: CASSGRQGVYEQYF
CDR3 DNA: TGTGCCAGCTCAGGACGACAGGGTGTCTACGAGCAGTACTTC

V gene: TRBV5-1
D gene: TRBD1
J gene: TRBJ1-1
clone size: few
CDR3 protein: CASWGTGGPSGAFF
CDR3 DNA: TGCGCCAGCTGGGGGACAGGGGGTCCTAGCGGGGCTTTCTTT

V gene: TRBV7-3
D gene: TRBD1
J gene: TRBJ2-1
clone size: .
CDR3 protein: CASSLIGTANMEQFF
CDR3 DNA: TGTGCCAGCAGCTTAATTGGGACAGCAAATATGGAGCAGTTCTTC

V gene: TRBV5-1
D gene: TRBD2
J gene: TRBJ2-1
clone size: .
CDR3 protein: CASRPPGAGGPGNEQFF
CDR3 DNA: TGCGCCAGCAGACCGCCGGGAGCGGGAGGGCCAGGGAATGAGCAGTTCTTC

V gene: TRBV30
D gene: .
J gene: TRBJ1-6
clone size: .
CDR3 protein: CAWRGLNSPLHF
CDR3 DNA: TGTGCCTGGAGGGGTCTTAATTCACCCCTCCACTTT

V gene: TRBV30
D gene: TRBD1
J gene: TRBJ1-2
clone size: .
CDR3 protein: CASRTAGGFVDYGYTF
CDR3 DNA: TGTGCCTCCAGGACGGCAGGGGGCTTTGTTGACTATGGCTACACCTTC

V gene: TRBV12-2
D gene: .
J gene: TRBJ1-5
clone size: .
CDR3 protein: CASRAEAGGNQPQHF
CDR3 DNA: TGTGCAAGTCGGGCCGAGGCAGGGGGCAATCAGCCCCAGCATTTT

V gene: TRBV11-2
D gene: .
J gene: TRBJ1-1
clone size: .
CDR3 protein: CASSPQVLMSVEAFF
CDR3 DNA: TGTGCCAGCAGCCCCCAGGTATTGATGTCAGTCGAAGCTTTCTTT

V gene: TRBV15
D gene: .
J gene: TRBJ2-7
clone size: few
CDR3 protein: CATSRGEGGEQYF
CDR3 DNA: TGTGCCACCAGCAGGGGGGAAGGGGGCGAGCAGTACTTC

V gene: TRBV6-5
D gene: .
J gene: TRBJ2-7
clone size: .
CDR3 protein: CASSYRLDYEQYF
CDR3 DNA: TGTGCCAGCAGTTACCGACTGGACTATGAGCAGTACTTC

V gene: TRBV7-2
D gene: .
J gene: TRBJ2-5
clone size: .
CDR3 protein: CASSLGGHQETQYF
CDR3 DNA: TGTGCCAGCAGCTTAGGGGGCCACCAAGAGACCCAGTACTTC

V gene: TRBV7-3
D gene: .
J gene: TRBJ2-1
clone size: once
CDR3 protein: CASSQNDGDEQFF
CDR3 DNA: TGTGCCAGCAGCCAAAACGACGGGGATGAGCAGTTCTTC

V gene: TRBV19
D gene: .
J gene: TRBJ2-3
clone size: .
CDR3 protein: CASSIRGLFGDLGTDTQYF
CDR3 DNA: TGTGCCAGTAGTATACGCGGCTTGTTTGGGGATTTGGGCACAGATACGCAGTATTTT

V gene: TRBV7-8
D gene: TRBD2
J gene: TRBJ2-1
clone size: .
CDR3 protein: CASSRGLAGVSYNEQFF
CDR3 DNA: TGTGCCAGCAGCAGGGGACTAGCGGGAGTCTCCTACAATGAGCAGTTCTTC

V gene: TRBV4-1
D gene: TRBD1
J gene: TRBJ2-2
clone size: .
CDR3 protein: CASSRPGQGPPELFF
CDR3 DNA: TGCGCCAGCAGTCGCCCGGGACAGGGCCCGCCGGAGCTGTTTTTT

V gene: TRBV18
D gene: .
J gene: TRBJ2-7
clone size: .
CDR3 protein: CASSQDRDSYEQYF
CDR3 DNA: TGTGCCAGCTCACAAGACAGAGATAGCTACGAGCAGTACTTC